A selection of T cell receptor beta chains follows, all from one sample in a study of PD-1 blockade in mismatch repair-deficient tumors. The table came from immunoSEQ multiplex PCR; TCRdb's copy has only in-frame clones and leaves some out. The table has about 22,000 clones, approximately 84% seen once. The sample in question was peripheral blood, obtained 2 weeks after starting pembrolizumab. Receptor source: an adult with mismatch repair-deficient cancer. The CDR3 runs from the conserved cysteine through the conserved F or W. The order of the fields is CDR3 length, V gene, J gene, CDR3 protein.

>17|TRBV30|TRBJ2-3
CAWSSLVAGLFTDTQYF
>14|TRBV25-1|TRBJ1-1
CASGGSVMNTEAFF
>15|TRBV4-1|TRBJ2-4
CASSQEGGPGNIQYF
>15|TRBV7-9|TRBJ2-3
CASSYQLDSTDTQYF
>13|TRBV5-4|TRBJ1-2
CASRGQGEDGYTF
>17|TRBV7-8|TRBJ2-1
CASSSVIAGTLNNEQFF
>16|TRBV4-2|TRBJ2-2
CASSQGTSGKIGELFF
>15|TRBV4-1|TRBJ2-7
CASSQTLAGGYEQYF
>15|TRBV5-1|TRBJ2-3
CASSPGQGTTDTQYF
>15|TRBV6-1|TRBJ1-5
CASSEAAGGNQPQHF
>17|TRBV4-3|TRBJ2-3
CASSQGSGTTSTDTQYF
>14|TRBV7-3|TRBJ2-3
CASSQSAFTDTQYF
>15|TRBV6-5|TRBJ2-1
CASSYSKYSYNEQFF
>15|TRBV5-1|TRBJ2-5
CASSLAQEAGGTQYF
>19|TRBV5-1|TRBJ2-5
CASSLAEGGDREGSETQYF
>19|TRBV21-1|TRBJ2-3
CASSKESGQTLTCTDTQYF
>14|TRBV19|TRBJ1-1
CASSIGGVGAEAFF
>11|TRBV28|TRBJ1-1
CASIVGTEAFF
>17|TRBV27|TRBJ2-5
CASSMGLAGSKQETQYF
>13|TRBV5-6|TRBJ2-7
CASRQDRDYEQYF
>13|TRBV10-3|TRBJ1-1
CAIGGTMNTEAFF
>13|TRBV28|TRBJ2-1
CASSYFGKDEQFF
>16|TRBV11-2|TRBJ2-2
CASSFNSGANTGELFF
>17|TRBV12-5|TRBJ1-1
CASGQPRWAGGDTEAFF
>14|TRBV15|TRBJ1-1
CATSRAGGRIEAFF
>19|TRBV7-2|TRBJ2-2
CASSSPGYRVGKVTGELFF
>16|TRBV4-1|TRBJ2-5
CASSQGPGGAVETQYF
>15|TRBV19|TRBJ1-5
CASSIPAREHQPQHF
>12|TRBV6-6|TRBJ1-2
CASLGGNYGYTF
>14|TRBV27|TRBJ2-3
CASSGGRGSDTQYF
>15|TRBV7-2|TRBJ2-3
CASSRSGRSTDTQYF
>13|TRBV9|TRBJ2-2
CASSVGESGELFF
>13|TRBV19|TRBJ1-2
CASSMRRDHGYTF
>15|TRBV29-1|TRBJ2-5
CSARGASGRGETQYF
>15|TRBV5-1|TRBJ2-3
CASSYGGGSTDTQYF
>15|TRBV5-4|TRBJ2-3
CASSGQGAIADTQYF
>14|TRBV5-6|TRBJ1-1
CASSLGTSATEAFF
>15|TRBV7-9|TRBJ2-2
CASSSSGRGTGELFF